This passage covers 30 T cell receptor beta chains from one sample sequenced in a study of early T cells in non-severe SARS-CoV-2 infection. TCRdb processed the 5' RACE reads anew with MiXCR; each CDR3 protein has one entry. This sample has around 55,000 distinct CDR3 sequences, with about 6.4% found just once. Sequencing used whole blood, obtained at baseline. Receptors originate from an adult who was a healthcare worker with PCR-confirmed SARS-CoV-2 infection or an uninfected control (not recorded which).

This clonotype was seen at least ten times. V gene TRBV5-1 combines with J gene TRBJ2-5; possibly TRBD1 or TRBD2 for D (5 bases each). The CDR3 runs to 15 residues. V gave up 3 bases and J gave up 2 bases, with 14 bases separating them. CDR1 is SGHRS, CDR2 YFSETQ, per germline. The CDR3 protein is CASSSLGTGQETQYF. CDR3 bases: TGCGCCAGCAGCTCACTAGGGACGGGTCAAGAGACCCAGTACTTC. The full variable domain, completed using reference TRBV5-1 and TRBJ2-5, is KAGVTQTPRYLIKTRGQQVTLSCSPISGHRSVSWYQQTPGQGLQFLFEYFSETQRNKGNFPGRFSGRQFSNSRSEMNVSTLELGDSALYLCASSSLGTGQETQYFGPGTRLLVL.

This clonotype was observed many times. Here the CDR3 reads CASSKRDRGTYNEQFF. The CDR3 DNA is TGTGCCAGCAGCAAAAGGGACAGGGGAACCTACAATGAGCAGTTCTTC. J is TRBJ2-1 and V is TRBV2; 10 nucleotides match TRBD1. V lost 6 bases, J lost 2 bases, and 7 bases stayed unmatched. Germline loops: CDR1 SNHLY, CDR2 FYNNEI. The CDR3 sequence is 16 residues long.

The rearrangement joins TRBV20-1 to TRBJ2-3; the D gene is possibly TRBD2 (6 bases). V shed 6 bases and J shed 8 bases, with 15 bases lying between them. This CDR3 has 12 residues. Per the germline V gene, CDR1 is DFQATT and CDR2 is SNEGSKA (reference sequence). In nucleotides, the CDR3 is TGCAGTGCGAGACTAGTTGCGGGTACGCAGTATTTT. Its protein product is CSARLVAGTQYF.

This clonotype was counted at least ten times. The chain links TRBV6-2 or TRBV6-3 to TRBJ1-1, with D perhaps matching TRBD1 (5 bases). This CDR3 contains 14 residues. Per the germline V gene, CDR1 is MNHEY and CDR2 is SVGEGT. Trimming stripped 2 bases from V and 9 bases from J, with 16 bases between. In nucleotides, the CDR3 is TGTGCCAGCAGTTACCGGGGGGGTCGGTATCAAGCTTTCTTT. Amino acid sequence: CASSYRGGRYQAFF.

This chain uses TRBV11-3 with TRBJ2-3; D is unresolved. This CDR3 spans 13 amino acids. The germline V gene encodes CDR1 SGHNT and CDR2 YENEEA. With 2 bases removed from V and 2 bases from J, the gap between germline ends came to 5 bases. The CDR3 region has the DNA TGTGCCAGCAGCTTAAAGTACACAGATACGCAGTATTTT. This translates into CASSLKYTDTQYF.

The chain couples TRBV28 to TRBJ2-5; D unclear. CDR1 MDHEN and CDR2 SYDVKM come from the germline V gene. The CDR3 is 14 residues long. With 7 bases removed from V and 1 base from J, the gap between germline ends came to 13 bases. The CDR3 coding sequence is TGTGCCAGCACCTCCCTAGGATTCCAAGAGACCCAGTACTTC. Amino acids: CASTSLGFQETQYF. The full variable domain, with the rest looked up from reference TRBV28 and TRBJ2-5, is DVKVTQSSRYLVKRTGEKVFLECVQDMDHENMFWYRQDPGLGLRLIYFSYDVKMKEKGDIPEGYSVSREKKERFSLILESASTNQTSMYLCASTSLGFQETQYFGPGTRLLVL.

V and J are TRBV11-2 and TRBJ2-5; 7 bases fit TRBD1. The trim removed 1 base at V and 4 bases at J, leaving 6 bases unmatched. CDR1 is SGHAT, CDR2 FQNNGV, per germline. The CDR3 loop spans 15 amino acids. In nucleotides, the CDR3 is TGTGCCAGCAGCTTAGCCCCGACAGGGTTAGAGACCCAGTACTTC. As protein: CASSLAPTGLETQYF.

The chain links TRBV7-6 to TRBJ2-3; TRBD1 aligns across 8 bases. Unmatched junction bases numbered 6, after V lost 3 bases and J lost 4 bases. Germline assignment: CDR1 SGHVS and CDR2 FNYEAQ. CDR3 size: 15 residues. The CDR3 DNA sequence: TGTGCCAGCAGCTTGGTGACAGGGGATGCAGATACGCAGTATTTT. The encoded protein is CASSLVTGDADTQYF.

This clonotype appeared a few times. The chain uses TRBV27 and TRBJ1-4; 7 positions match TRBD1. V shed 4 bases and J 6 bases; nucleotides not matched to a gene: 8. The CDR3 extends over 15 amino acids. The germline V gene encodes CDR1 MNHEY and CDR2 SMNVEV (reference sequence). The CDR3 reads CASSSHRGWDEKLFF. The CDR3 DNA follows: TGTGCCAGCAGTTCCCACAGGGGTTGGGATGAAAAACTGTTTTTT.

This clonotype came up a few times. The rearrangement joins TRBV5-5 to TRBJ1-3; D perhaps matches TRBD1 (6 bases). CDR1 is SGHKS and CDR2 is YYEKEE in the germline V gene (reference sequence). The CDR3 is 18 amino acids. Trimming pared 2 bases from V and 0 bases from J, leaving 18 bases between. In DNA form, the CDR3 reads TGTGCCAGCAGCTTAGGGCCCGGGGGCCAAAGCTCTGGAAACACCATATATTTT. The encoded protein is CASSLGPGGQSSGNTIYF.

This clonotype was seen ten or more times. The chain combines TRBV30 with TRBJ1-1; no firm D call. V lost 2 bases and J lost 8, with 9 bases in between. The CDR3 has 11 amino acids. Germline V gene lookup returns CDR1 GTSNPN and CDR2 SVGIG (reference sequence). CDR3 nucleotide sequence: TGTGCCTGGAGTCGCGGGGTCGAAGCTTTCTTT. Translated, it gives CAWSRGVEAFF. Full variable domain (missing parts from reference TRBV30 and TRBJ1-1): SQTIHQWPATLVQPVGSPLSLECTVEGTSNPNLYWYRQAAGRGLQLLFYSVGIGQISSEVPQNLSASRPQDRQFILSSKKLLLSDSGFYLCAWSRGVEAFFGQGTRLTVV.

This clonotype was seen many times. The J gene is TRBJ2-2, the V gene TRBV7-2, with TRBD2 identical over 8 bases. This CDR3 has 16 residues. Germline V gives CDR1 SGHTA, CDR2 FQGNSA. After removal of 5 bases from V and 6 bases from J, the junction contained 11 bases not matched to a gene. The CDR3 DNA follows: TGTGCCAGCAGCCGACGCGGCGGGGGGCTGGCCGGGGAGCTGTTTTTT. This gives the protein CASSRRGGGLAGELFF.

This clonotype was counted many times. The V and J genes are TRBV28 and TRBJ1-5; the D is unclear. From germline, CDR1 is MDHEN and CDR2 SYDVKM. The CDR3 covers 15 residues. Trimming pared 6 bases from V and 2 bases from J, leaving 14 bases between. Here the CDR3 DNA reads TGTGCCAGCAGCAGAGAAGGGTTGGGCAATCAGCCCCAGCATTTT. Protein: CASSREGLGNQPQHF.

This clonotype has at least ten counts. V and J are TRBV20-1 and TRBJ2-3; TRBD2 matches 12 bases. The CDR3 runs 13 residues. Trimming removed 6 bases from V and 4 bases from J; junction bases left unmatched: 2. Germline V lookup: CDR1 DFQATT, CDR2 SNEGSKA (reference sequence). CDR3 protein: CSAWTSGADTQYF. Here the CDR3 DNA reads TGCAGTGCGTGGACTAGCGGGGCAGATACGCAGTATTTT.

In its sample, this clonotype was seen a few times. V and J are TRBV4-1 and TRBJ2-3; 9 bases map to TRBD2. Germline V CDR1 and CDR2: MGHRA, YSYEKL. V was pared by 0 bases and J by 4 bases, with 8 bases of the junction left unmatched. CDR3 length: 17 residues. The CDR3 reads CASSQDRASGNADTQYF. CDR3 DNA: TGCGCCAGCAGCCAAGATAGGGCTAGCGGGAACGCAGATACGCAGTATTTT.

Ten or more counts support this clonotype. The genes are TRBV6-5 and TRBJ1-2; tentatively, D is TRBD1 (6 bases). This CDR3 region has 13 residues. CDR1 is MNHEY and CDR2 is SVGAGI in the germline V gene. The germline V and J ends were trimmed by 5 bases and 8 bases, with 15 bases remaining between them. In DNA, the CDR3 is TGTGCCAGCAGTCCCAGGGGCCCGGGAGGCTACACCTTC. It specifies CASSPRGPGGYTF.

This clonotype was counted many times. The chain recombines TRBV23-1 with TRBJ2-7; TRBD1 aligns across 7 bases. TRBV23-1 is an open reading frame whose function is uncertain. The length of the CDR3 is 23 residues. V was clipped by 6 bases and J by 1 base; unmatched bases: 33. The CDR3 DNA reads TGCGCCAGCAGCCAAATTATAGGGAAGGGGACAGAGATACCTCAGTGGGGTTCCTACGAGCAGTACTTC. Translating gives CASSQIIGKGTEIPQWGSYEQYF.

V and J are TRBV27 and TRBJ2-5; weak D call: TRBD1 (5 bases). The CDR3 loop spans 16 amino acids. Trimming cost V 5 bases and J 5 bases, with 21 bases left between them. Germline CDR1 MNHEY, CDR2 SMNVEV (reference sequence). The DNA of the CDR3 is TGTGCCAGCAGTCTCTCCATCCAGGGATTGGAGGAGACCCAGTACTTC. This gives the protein CASSLSIQGLEETQYF.

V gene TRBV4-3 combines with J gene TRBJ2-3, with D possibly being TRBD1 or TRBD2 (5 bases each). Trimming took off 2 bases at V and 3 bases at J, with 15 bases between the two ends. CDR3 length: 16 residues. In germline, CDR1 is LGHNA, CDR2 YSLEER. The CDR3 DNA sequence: TGCGCCAGCAGCCAATCCACGGGGCCAACAACAGATACGCAGTATTTT. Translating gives CASSQSTGPTTDTQYF.

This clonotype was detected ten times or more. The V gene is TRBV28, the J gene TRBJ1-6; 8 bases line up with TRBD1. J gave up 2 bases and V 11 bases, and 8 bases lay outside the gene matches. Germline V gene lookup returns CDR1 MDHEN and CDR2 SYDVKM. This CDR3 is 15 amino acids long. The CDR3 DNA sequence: TGTGCCTCACGACGGGACAGGCCCTATAATTCACCCCTCCACTTT. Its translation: CASRRDRPYNSPLHF.

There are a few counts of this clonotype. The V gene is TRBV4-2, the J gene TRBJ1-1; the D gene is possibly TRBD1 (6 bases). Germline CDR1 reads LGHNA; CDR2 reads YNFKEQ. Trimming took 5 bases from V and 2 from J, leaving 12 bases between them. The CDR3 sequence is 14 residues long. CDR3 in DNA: TGTGCCAGCAGCAGGTTAGGGGGAAACACTGAAGCTTTCTTT. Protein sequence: CASSRLGGNTEAFF.

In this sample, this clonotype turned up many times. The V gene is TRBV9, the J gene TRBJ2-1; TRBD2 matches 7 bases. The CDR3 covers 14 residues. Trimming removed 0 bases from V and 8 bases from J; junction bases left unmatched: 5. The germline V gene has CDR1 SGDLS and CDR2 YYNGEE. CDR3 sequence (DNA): TGTGCCAGCAGCGTAGCGGAAAGCGGGGATGAGCAGTTCTTC. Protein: CASSVAESGDEQFF.

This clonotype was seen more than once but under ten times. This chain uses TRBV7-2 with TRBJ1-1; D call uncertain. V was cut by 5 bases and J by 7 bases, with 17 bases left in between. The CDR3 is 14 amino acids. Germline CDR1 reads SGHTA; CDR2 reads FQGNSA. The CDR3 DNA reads TGTGCCAGCAGCCCAAAGCCCAGTTGGGGTGAAGCTTTCTTT. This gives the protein CASSPKPSWGEAFF.

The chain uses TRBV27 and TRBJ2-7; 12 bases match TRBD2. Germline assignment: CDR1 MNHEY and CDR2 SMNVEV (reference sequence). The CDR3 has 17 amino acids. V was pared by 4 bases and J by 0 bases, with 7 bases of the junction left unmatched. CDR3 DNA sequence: TGTGCCAGCAGTTCAGCCCGACTAGCGGGGGTCTCCTACGAGCAGTACTTC. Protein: CASSSARLAGVSYEQYF.

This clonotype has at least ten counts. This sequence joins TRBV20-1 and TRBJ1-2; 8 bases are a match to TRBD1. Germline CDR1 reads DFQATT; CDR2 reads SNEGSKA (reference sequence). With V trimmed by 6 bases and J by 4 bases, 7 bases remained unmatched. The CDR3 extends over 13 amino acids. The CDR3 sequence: CSARQGFVYGYTF. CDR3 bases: TGCAGTGCGAGACAGGGGTTCGTCTATGGCTACACCTTC.

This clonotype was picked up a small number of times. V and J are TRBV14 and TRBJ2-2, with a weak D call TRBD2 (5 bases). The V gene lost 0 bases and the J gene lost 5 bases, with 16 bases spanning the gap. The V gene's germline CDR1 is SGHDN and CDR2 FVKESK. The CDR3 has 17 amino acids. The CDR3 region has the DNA TGTGCCAGCAGCCAAGATCAGGCCGGGATTATTACCGGGGAGCTGTTTTTT. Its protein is CASSQDQAGIITGELFF.

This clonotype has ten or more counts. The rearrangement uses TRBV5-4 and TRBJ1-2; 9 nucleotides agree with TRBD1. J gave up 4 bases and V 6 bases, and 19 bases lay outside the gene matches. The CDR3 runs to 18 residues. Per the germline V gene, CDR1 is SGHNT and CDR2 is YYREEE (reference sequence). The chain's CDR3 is CASNLLLGGQGPPYGYTF. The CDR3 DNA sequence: TGTGCCAGCAATCTCCTTTTGGGGGGACAGGGCCCGCCCTATGGCTACACCTTC.

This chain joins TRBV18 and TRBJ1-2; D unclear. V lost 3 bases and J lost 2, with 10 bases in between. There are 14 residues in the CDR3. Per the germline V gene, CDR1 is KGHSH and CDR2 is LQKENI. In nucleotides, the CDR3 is TGTGCCAGCTCACCGGGGTACAGAAACTATGGCTACACCTTC. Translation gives CASSPGYRNYGYTF.

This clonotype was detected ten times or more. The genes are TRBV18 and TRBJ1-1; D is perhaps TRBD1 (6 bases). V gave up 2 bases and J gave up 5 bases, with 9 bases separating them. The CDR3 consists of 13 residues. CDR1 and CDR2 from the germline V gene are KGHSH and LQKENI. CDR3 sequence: CASSPEGGTEAFF. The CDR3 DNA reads TGTGCCAGCTCACCAGAGGGGGGTACTGAAGCTTTCTTT.

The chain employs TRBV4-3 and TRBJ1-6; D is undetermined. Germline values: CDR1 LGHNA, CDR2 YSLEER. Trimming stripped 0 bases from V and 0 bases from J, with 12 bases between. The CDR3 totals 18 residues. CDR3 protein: CASSQDDDGHSYNSPLHF. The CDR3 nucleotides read TGCGCCAGCAGCCAAGATGACGACGGTCACTCCTATAATTCACCCCTCCACTTT.